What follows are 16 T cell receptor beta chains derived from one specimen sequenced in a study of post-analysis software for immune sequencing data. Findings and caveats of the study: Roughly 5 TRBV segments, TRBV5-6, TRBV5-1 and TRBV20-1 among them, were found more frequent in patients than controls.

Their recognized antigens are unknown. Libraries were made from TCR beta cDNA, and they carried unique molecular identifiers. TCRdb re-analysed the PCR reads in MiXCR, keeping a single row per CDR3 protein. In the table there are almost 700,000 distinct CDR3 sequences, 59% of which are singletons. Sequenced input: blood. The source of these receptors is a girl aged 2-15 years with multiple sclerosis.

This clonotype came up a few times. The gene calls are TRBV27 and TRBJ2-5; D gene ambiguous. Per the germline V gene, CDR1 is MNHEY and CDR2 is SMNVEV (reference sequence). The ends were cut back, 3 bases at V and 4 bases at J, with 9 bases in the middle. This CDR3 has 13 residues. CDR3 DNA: TGTGCCAGCAGTTTTGGGTCAACAGAGACCCAGTACTTC. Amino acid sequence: CASSFGSTETQYF.

CDR3 residues: CSAQITGKRGDTQYF. Here the CDR3 DNA reads TGCAGTGCACAGATCACAGGGAAGCGAGGAGATACGCAGTATTTT. The V and J genes are TRBV20-1 and TRBJ2-3; weak D call: TRBD1 (6 bases). The CDR3 sequence is 15 residues long. Germline V gives CDR1 DFQATT, CDR2 SNEGSKA (reference sequence). V lost 6 bases to trimming and J lost 5 bases, with 21 bases between them.

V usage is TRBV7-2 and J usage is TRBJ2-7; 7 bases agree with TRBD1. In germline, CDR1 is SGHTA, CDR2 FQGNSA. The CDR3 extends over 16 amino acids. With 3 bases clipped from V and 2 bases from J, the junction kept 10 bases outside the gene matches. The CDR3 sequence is CASSLKGDSRAYEQYF. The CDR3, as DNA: TGTGCCAGCAGCTTGAAGGGGGACAGCAGGGCCTACGAGCAGTACTTC.

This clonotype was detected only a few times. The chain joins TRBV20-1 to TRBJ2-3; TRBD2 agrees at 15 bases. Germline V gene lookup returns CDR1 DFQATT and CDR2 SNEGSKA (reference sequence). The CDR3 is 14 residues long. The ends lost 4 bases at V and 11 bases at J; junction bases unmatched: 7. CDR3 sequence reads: CSAKLGLAGGLQYF. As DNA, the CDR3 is TGCAGTGCTAAGTTAGGACTAGCGGGGGGGCTGCAGTATTTT.

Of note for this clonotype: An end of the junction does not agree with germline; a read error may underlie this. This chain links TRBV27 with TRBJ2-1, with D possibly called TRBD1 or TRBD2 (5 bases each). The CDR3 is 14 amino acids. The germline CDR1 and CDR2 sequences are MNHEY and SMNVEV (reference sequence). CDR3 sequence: CASSLGVSGNEQFF. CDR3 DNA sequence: TGTGCCAGTAGTTTAGGGGTATCGGGGAATGAGCAGTTCTTC.

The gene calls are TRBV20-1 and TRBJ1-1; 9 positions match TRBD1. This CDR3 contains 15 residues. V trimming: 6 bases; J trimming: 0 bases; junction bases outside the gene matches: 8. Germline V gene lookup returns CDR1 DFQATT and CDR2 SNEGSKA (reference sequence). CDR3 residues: CSALGQGKMNTEAFF. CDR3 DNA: TGCAGTGCCCTCGGACAGGGGAAAATGAACACTGAAGCTTTCTTT.

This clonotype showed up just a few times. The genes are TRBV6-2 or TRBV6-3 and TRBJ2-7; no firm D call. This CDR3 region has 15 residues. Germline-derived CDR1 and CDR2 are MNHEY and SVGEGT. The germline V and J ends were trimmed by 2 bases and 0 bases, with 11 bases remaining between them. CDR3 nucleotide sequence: TGTGCCAGCAGTTACCGTGTCGGTAGCTCCTACGAGCAGTACTTC. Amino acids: CASSYRVGSSYEQYF.

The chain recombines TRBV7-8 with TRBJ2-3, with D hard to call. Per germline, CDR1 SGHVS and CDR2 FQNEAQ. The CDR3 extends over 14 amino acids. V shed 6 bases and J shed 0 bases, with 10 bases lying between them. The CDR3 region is CASRALTSTDTQYF. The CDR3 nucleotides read TGTGCCAGCAGGGCATTGACTAGCACAGATACGCAGTATTTT.

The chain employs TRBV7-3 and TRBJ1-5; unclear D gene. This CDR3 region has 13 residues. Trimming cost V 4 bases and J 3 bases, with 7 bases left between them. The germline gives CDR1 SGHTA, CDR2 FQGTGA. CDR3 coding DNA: TGTGCCAGCAGCTCCGGTCTCAATCAGCCCCAGCATTTT. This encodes CASSSGLNQPQHF.

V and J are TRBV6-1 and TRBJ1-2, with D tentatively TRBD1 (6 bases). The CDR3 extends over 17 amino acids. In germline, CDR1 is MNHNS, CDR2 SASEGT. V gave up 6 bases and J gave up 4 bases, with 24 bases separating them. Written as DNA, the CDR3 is TGTGCCAGCAGCCATTCGAATTCTCCGGGACATCCCTATGGCTACACCTTC. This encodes CASSHSNSPGHPYGYTF.

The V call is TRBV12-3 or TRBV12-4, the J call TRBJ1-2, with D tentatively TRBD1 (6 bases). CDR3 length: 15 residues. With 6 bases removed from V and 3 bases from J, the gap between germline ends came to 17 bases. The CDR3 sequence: CASRVPGGRDYGYTF. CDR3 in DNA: TGTGCCAGCAGGGTCCCGGGGGGCCGCGACTATGGCTACACCTTC.

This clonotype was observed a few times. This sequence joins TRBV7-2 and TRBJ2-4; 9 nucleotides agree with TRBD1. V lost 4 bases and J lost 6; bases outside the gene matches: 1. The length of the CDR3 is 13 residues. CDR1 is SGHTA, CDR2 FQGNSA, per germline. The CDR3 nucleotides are TGTGCCAGCAGCTGGACAGGGGCAAACATTCAGTACTTC. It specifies CASSWTGANIQYF.

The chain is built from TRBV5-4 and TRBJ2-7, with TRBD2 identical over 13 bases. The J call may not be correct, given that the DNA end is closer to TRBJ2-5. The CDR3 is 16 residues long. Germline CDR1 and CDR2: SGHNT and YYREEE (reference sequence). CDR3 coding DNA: TGTGCCAGCAGCCTAGGACTAGCGGGAGTCTGGGAGACCCAGTACTTC. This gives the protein CASSLGLAGVWETQYF.

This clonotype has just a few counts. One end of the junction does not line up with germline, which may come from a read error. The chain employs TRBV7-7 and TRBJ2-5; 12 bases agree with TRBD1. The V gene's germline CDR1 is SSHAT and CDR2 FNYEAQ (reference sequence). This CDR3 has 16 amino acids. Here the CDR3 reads CASSFGAGTGGETQYF. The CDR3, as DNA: TGTGCTAGCAGCTTCGGGGCCGGGACAGGGGGCGAGACCCAGTACTTC. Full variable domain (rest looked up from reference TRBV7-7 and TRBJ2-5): GAGVSQSPRYKVTKRGQDVTLRCDPISSHATLYWYQQALGQGPEFLTYFNYEAQPDKSGLPSDRFSAERPEGSISTLTIQRTEQRDSAMYRCASSFGAGTGGETQYFGPGTRLLVL.

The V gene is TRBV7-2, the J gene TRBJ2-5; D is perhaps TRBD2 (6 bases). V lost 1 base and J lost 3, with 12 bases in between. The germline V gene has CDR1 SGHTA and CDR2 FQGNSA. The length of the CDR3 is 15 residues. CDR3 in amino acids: CASSLDYGREETQYF. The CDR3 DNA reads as TGTGCCAGCAGCTTAGATTACGGGAGAGAAGAGACCCAGTACTTC.

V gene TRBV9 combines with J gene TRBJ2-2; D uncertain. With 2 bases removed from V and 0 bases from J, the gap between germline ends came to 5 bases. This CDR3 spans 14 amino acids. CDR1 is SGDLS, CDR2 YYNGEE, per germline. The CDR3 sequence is CASSVGPNTGELFF. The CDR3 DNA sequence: TGTGCCAGCAGCGTGGGCCCGAACACCGGGGAGCTGTTTTTT.